This T cell receptor (beta chain) was profiled in a study of blood T cell repertoires in COVID-19. Study at large: T cells, B-cell-depleted T cells, or PBMCs supplied cDNA or gDNA.

Per the original data handling: Reference gene primer amplification yielded estimated nucleated cell counts. Generated by immunoSEQ multiplex PCR, the TCRdb table keeps only in-frame clones and is missing some. V, J and clone size derive from that table, while D and trimming were established from the DNA sequence. Of approximately 220,000 clones in the sample, around 90% were seen once. CDR1 and CDR2 from the germline V gene are MGHRA and YSYEKL. The CDR3 totals 17 residues. After removal of 3 bases from V and 0 bases from J, the junction contained 6 bases not matched to a gene. In assigning cohorts, the study relied on participant-reported clinical history.

This TCR derives from a man aged 25-45 years who had been exposed to COVID-19. Sequences were obtained from PBMCs or T cells enriched from blood (not recorded which). The chain recombines TRBV4-1 with TRBJ2-1; 9 nucleotides agree with TRBD2. The CDR3 is CASSHVIAGVSYNEQFF. The CDR3 DNA sequence: TGCGCCAGCAGCCACGTGATAGCGGGGGTCTCCTACAATGAGCAGTTCTTC.